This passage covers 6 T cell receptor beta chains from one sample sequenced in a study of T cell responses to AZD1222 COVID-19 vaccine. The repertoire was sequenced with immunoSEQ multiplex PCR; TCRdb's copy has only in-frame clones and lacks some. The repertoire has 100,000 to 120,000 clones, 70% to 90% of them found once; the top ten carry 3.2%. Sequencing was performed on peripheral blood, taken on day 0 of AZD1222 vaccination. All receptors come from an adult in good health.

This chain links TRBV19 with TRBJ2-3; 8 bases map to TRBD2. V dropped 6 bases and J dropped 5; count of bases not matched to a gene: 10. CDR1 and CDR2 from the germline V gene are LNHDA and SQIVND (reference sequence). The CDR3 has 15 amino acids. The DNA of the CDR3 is TGTGCCAGTAGGACAGCGGGAGATTCAGGAGATACGCAGTATTTT. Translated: CASRTAGDSGDTQYF.

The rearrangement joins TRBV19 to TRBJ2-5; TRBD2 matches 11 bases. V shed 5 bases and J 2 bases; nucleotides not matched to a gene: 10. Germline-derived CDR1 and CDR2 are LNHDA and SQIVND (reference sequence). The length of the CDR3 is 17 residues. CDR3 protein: CASSPWPGTSGQETQYF. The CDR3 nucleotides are TGTGCCAGTAGTCCCTGGCCCGGGACTAGCGGTCAAGAGACCCAGTACTTC.

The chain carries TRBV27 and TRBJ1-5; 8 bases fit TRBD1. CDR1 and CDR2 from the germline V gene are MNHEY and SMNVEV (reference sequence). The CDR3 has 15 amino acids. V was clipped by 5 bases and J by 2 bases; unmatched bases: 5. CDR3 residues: CASSLTGQGNQPQHF. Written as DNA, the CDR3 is TGTGCCAGCAGTCTGACGGGACAGGGCAATCAGCCCCAGCATTTT.

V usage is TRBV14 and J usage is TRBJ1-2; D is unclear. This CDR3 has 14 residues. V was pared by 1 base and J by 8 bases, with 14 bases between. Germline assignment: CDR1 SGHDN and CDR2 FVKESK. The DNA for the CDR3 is TGTGCCAGCAGCCAAGTCCGGGGAGGGAAAGGCTACACCTTC. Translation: CASSQVRGGKGYTF.

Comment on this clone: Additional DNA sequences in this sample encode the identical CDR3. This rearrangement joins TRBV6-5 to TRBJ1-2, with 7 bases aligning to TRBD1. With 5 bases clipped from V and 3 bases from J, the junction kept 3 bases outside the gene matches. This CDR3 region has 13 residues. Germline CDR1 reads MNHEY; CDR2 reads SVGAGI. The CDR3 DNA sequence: TGTGCCAGCAGTCCCGACAGGGACTATGGCTACACCTTC. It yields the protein CASSPDRDYGYTF.

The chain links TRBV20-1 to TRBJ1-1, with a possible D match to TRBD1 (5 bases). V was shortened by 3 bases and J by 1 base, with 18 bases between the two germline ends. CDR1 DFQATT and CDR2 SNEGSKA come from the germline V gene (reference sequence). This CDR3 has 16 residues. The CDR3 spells CSASGLTENSNTEAFF. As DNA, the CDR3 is TGCAGTGCTAGTGGTCTGACAGAGAATTCGAACACTGAAGCTTTCTTT.